This T cell receptor (beta chain) was documented in a study of Ad26.COV2.S vaccination and SARS-CoV-2 variants. The trim removed 5 bases at V and 4 bases at J, leaving 5 bases unmatched. The CDR3 has 15 residues. The germline CDR1 and CDR2 sequences are SGHNT and YYREEE (reference sequence). Assay used: immunoSEQ multiplex PCR; TCRdb lists only in-frame clones, some missing. The sample consists of 350,000 to 450,000 clones, approximately 85% of them appearing once. The treatment was: about 20 received Ad26.COV2.S at low or high dose, single or two shots; about 5 received placebo; per-sample allocation not given. Sampling was done on day 63 after the first vaccine or placebo injection.

The TCR originated in a person aged 18-60 years who received the Ad26.COV2.S COVID-19 vaccine or a placebo. The specimen was peripheral blood, collected in a trial of Ad26.COV2.S vaccine versus placebo. The V call is TRBV5-4, the J call TRBJ1-6; 8 bases agree with TRBD1. CDR3 residues: CASRKDREYNSPLHF. The CDR3, as DNA: TGTGCCAGCAGGAAGGACAGGGAATATAATTCACCCCTCCACTTT.